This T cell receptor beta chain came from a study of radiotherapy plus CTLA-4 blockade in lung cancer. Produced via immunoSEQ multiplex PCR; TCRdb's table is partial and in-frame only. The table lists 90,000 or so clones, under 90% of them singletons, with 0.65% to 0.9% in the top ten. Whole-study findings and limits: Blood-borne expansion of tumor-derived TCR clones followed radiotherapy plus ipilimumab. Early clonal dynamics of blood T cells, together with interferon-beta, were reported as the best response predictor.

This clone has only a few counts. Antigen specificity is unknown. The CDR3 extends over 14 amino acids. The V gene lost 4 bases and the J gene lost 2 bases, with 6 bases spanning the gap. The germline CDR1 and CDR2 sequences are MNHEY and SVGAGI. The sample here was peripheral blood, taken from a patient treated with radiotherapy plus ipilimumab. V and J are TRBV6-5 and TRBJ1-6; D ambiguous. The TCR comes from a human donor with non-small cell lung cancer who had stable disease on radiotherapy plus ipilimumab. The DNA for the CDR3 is TGTGCCAGCAGTTCGGGCCCCTATAATTCACCCCTCCACTTT. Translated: CASSSGPYNSPLHF.